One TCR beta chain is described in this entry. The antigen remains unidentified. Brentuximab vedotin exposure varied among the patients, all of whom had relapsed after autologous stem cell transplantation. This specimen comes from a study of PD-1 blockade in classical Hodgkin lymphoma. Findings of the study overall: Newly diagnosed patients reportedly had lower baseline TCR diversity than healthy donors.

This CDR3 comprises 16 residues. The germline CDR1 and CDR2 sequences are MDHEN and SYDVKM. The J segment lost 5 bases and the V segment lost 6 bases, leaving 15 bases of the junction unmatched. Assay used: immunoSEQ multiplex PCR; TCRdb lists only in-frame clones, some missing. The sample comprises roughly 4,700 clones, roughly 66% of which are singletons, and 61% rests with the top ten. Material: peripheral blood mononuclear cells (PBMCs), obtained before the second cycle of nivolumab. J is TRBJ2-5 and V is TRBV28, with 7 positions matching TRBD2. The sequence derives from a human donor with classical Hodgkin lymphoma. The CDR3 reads CASSPDWAGVRETQYF. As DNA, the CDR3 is TGTGCCAGCAGCCCTGACTGGGCGGGAGTACGGGAGACCCAGTACTTC.